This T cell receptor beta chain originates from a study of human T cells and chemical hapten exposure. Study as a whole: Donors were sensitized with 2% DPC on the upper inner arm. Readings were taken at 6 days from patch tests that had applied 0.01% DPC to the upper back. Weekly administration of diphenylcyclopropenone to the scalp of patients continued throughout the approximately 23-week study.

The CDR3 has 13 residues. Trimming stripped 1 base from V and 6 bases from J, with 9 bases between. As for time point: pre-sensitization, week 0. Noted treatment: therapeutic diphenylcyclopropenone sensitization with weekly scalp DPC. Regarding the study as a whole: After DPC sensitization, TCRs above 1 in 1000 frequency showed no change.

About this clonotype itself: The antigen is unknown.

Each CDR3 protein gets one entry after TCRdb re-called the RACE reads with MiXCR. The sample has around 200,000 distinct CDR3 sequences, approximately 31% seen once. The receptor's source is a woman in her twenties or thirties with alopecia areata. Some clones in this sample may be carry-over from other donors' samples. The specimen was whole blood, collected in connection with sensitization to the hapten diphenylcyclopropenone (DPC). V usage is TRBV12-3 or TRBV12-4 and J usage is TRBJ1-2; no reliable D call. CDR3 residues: CASSLGVGDGYTF. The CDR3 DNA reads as TGTGCCAGCAGTTTAGGGGTAGGCGATGGCTACACCTTC.